This TCR beta chain emerged from a study of T cell repertoires in cytomegalovirus infection. Study details: Public signatures in TCR beta pointed to CMV infection and matching HLA type.

The length of the CDR3 is 16 residues. CDR1 is MNHEY, CDR2 SVGEGT, per germline. The V end was cut by 2 bases, the J end by 4 bases, with 18 bases between. There are a few counts of this clonotype. What it binds is not known. Using its own MiXCR run on the reads, TCRdb lists one record per CDR3 protein. The data hold around 740,000 distinct CDR3 sequences, with approximately 34% observed a single time. Study-wide points: Cumulative frequency (of public TCR beta family members) identified carriers of CMV plus the relevant HLA. The ex vivo response showed dominance by HLA-C-restricted CMV-specific TCR beta clonotypes.

Sequencing input: PBMCs. The TCR originated in a human donor in good health (CMV status not recorded). Some clones in this sample may be carry-over from other donors' samples. V gene TRBV6-2 or TRBV6-3 combines with J gene TRBJ2-7, with D possibly called TRBD1 or TRBD2 (5 bases each). CDR3 coding DNA: TGTGCCAGCAGTTACCCAGGGACGTACCTACGATACGAGCAGTACTTC. Encoded protein: CASSYPGTYLRYEQYF.